The sequence of this TCR beta chain was determined in a study of T cell changes during pregnancy in multiple sclerosis. Method: immunoSEQ multiplex PCR; TCRdb's copy keeps in-frame clones and lacks some. Among roughly 100,000 clones listed, about 91% were seen once. The CDR3 consists of 13 residues. Per germline, CDR1 SNHLY and CDR2 FYNNEI. V lost 5 bases to trimming and J lost 10 bases, with 12 bases between them. The V call is TRBV2, the J call TRBJ1-6; maybe TRBD1 (6 bases). The specimen comprised peripheral blood, sampled after pregnancy. This receptor was identified in a female donor with multiple sclerosis, enrolled in a pregnancy study. The CDR3 sequence is CASSPDRQSPLHF. Here the CDR3 DNA reads TGTGCCAGCAGTCCGGACAGACAATCACCCCTCCACTTT.